This TCR beta chain was identified in a study of regulatory T cells in long-lasting Graves disease. Arm-PCR of CDR3 regions and iRepertoire HTBI primers were used to build TCR beta libraries. In the study's own analysis: Among the samples, around 60 TRBV and about 15 TRBJ segments were identified. TCRdb recomputed calls from the multiplex PCR reads with MiXCR, one row per CDR3 protein. The V and J calls come from TCRdb's annotation, not from the publication. The sample consists of over 650,000 distinct CDR3 sequences, about 32% of them appearing once. This clonotype has more than one count but fewer than ten. No antigen is known for it. The time point is: persistent/refractory GD, antithyroid drugs over 5 years with positive TRAb. Following extraction of RNA from PBMCs, that RNA was used to make the TCR library. Study-wide results and limits: Sample size was small, which may have lowered accuracy. Persistent disease favored TRBV28, TRBJ1-2 and TRBJ2-5.

The CDR3 has 14 amino acids. Trimming at V came to 0 bases and at J to 8 bases, leaving 8 bases not matched to a gene. Germline CDR1 is GTSNPN and CDR2 is SVGIG (reference sequence). This rearrangement joins TRBV30 to TRBJ1-2; 8 nucleotides agree with TRBD1. Here the sequenced sample was peripheral blood mononuclear cells (PBMCs), taken when the disease was refractory, from a patient treated with antithyroid drugs. The clonotype originates from a female donor with Graves disease. The DNA for the CDR3 is TGTGCCTGGAGTGTGTTAGGACAGGGAGAAGGCTACACCTTC. It yields the protein CAWSVLGQGEGYTF.